Presented here are 21 T cell receptor beta chains from one specimen sequenced in a study of T cell responses to AZD1222 COVID-19 vaccine. Data came from immunoSEQ multiplex PCR; TCRdb stores just in-frame clones and leaves some out. The table has about 100,000 clones, around nine tenths seen once. Sequencing was performed on peripheral blood, taken on day 0 of AZD1222 vaccination. Source of these receptors: an adult in good health.

This clone has a single count. The CDR3 reads CASSLGTSWGFF. CDR3 DNA sequence: TGTGCCAGCAGCTTAGGGACTAGTTGGGGGTTCTTC. V gene TRBV7-9 combines with J gene TRBJ2-1; 7 positions match TRBD2. This CDR3 is built from 12 residues. From germline, CDR1 is SEHNR and CDR2 FQNEAQ (reference sequence). The junction had 6 bases not matched to a gene; V was cut back by 1 base and J by 15 bases.

The rearrangement joins TRBV7-9 to TRBJ1-5; no clear D gene. Germline-derived CDR1 and CDR2 are SEHNR and FQNEAQ (reference sequence). The CDR3 contains 16 residues. The V end was cut by 1 base, the J end by 3 bases, with 13 bases between. CDR3 nucleotide sequence: TGTGCCAGCAGCTTAGAGGGAGGGCGGAACAATCAGCCCCAGCATTTT. Amino acid sequence: CASSLEGGRNNQPQHF.

The chain recombines TRBV2 with TRBJ1-2, with D perhaps TRBD1 (6 bases). Germline V gives CDR1 SNHLY, CDR2 FYNNEI. Trimming cost V 8 bases and J 3 bases, with 10 bases left between them. This CDR3 has 12 residues. The CDR3 is CASQEGDYGYTF. CDR3 coding DNA: TGTGCCAGCCAGGAGGGGGACTATGGCTACACCTTC.

The V gene is TRBV5-1, the J gene TRBJ2-1, with a tentative D call TRBD2 (5 bases). The V end was cut by 0 bases, the J end by 10 bases, with 11 bases between. CDR1 and CDR2 (germline): SGHRS, YFSETQ. The CDR3 is made up of 13 amino acids. The DNA for the CDR3 is TGCGCCAGCAGCTTGGCTAGCAAGACAGAGCAGTTCTTC. Translating gives CASSLASKTEQFF.

V usage is TRBV4-1 and J usage is TRBJ1-1; 7 bases map to TRBD1. The CDR3 runs to 13 residues. V gave up 8 bases and J gave up 1 base; unmatched junction bases: 4. Germline CDR1 is MGHRA and CDR2 is YSYEKL. CDR3 residues: CASQTGTNTEAFF. CDR3 in DNA: TGCGCCAGCCAGACAGGGACGAACACTGAAGCTTTCTTT.

The chain uses TRBV2 and TRBJ1-4; a possible D gene is TRBD1 (5 bases). CDR1 is SNHLY, CDR2 FYNNEI, per germline. V was cut by 7 bases and J by 6 bases, with 9 bases left in between. The CDR3 consists of 12 residues. CDR3 in amino acids: CASNRGDEKLFF. CDR3 nucleotide sequence: TGTGCCAGCAATAGGGGAGATGAAAAACTGTTTTTT.

This rearrangement joins TRBV5-3 to TRBJ1-3; 7 nucleotides align to TRBD1. TRBV5-3 carries the ORF label, with uncertain function. V shed 4 bases, J shed 7 bases, and the junction held 14 bases outside the gene matches. The CDR3 sequence is 16 residues long. CDR3 in DNA: TGTGCCAGAAGCCCCTTTGAAGGGGGCGAATATAACACCATATATTTT. Its translation: CARSPFEGGEYNTIYF.

The genes are TRBV5-6 and TRBJ1-2; possibly TRBD1 for D (6 bases). The V gene's germline CDR1 is SGHDT and CDR2 YYEEEE. This CDR3 spans 15 amino acids. The V and J ends lost 4 bases and 0 bases respectively, with 13 bases between them. The CDR3 nucleotides are TGTGCCAGCAGCAAAGGACAGATTACTAACTATGGCTACACCTTC. Translated: CASSKGQITNYGYTF.

The V and J genes are TRBV6-5 and TRBJ1-1; 7 bases match TRBD1. V was clipped by 0 bases and J by 3 bases; unmatched bases: 4. CDR3 size: 15 residues. Germline V lookup: CDR1 MNHEY, CDR2 SVGAGI. Here the CDR3 DNA reads TGTGCCAGCAGTTACTCTCATACAGGGGACACTGAAGCTTTCTTT. As protein: CASSYSHTGDTEAFF.

The rearrangement uses TRBV18 and TRBJ1-2; D gene unclear. The CDR3 runs to 14 residues. Trimming cost V 3 bases and J 8 bases, with 16 bases left between them. CDR1 and CDR2 (germline): KGHSH, LQKENI. CDR3 nucleotide sequence: TGTGCCAGCTCACCGAAGAAGGACTCTAGGGGCTACACCTTC. Translating it yields CASSPKKDSRGYTF.

This clone was seen a handful of times. J is TRBJ2-2 and V is TRBV19; D may be TRBD1 or TRBD2 (6 bases each). Germline CDR1 is LNHDA and CDR2 is SQIVND (reference sequence). Trimming took 6 bases from V and 4 from J, leaving 12 bases between them. CDR3 length: 14 residues. CDR3 sequence (DNA): TGTGCCAGTAGCACAGGGAGGTTCACCGGGGAGCTGTTTTTT. It translates to CASSTGRFTGELFF.

The gene calls are TRBV5-1 and TRBJ2-2; 10 positions agree with TRBD2. After removal of 4 bases from V and 6 bases from J, the junction contained 9 bases not matched to a gene. The CDR3 is 16 amino acids. Germline assignment: CDR1 SGHRS and CDR2 YFSETQ. This CDR3 is CASSLGASGGPGELFF. The DNA for the CDR3 is TGCGCCAGCAGCCTGGGGGCTAGCGGGGGCCCCGGGGAGCTGTTTTTT.

This clone was found once. J is TRBJ2-3 and V is TRBV24-1; 10 bases are shared with TRBD1. From germline, CDR1 is KGHDR and CDR2 SFDVKD. V was pared by 5 bases and J by 2 bases, with 6 bases of the junction left unmatched. CDR3 length: 16 residues. The CDR3 reads CATSVMGQGFTDTQYF. Here the CDR3 DNA reads TGTGCCACCAGTGTTATGGGACAGGGGTTCACAGATACGCAGTATTTT.

The chain recombines TRBV12-3 or TRBV12-4 with TRBJ2-7; D ambiguous. V lost 6 bases and J 0 bases, leaving 6 bases between the germline ends. The CDR3 consists of 12 residues. The CDR3 coding sequence is TGTGCCAGCAGCCCCTCCTCCTACGAGCAGTACTTC. Its protein product is CASSPSSYEQYF.

The V gene is TRBV5-1, the J gene TRBJ2-1; 7 bases fit TRBD1. Losses at the gene ends were 6 bases for V and 2 bases for J; bases not matched to a gene: 8. The germline gives CDR1 SGHRS, CDR2 YFSETQ. The CDR3 is 15 amino acids. The CDR3 DNA reads TGCGCCAGCAACATAGAGGGGGCCACCTACAATGAGCAGTTCTTC. It encodes CASNIEGATYNEQFF. Full variable domain (rest looked up from reference TRBV5-1 and TRBJ2-1): KAGVTQTPRYLIKTRGQQVTLSCSPISGHRSVSWYQQTPGQGLQFLFEYFSETQRNKGNFPGRFSGRQFSNSRSEMNVSTLELGDSALYLCASNIEGATYNEQFFGPGTRLTVL.

The chain combines TRBV14 with TRBJ1-1; no reliable D call. V dropped 6 bases and J dropped 0 bases, with 8 bases sitting between them. CDR3 length equals 13 residues. Germline V gene lookup returns CDR1 SGHDN and CDR2 FVKESK. This CDR3 reads CASSLSVNTEAFF. DNA of the CDR3: TGTGCCAGCAGTCTGAGTGTGAACACTGAAGCTTTCTTT. Drawing the rest from reference TRBV14 and TRBJ1-1, the complete variable domain is EAGVTQFPSHSVIEKGQTVTLRCDPISGHDNLYWYRRVMGKEIKFLLHFVKESKQDESGMPNNRFLAERTGGTYSTLKVQPAELEDSGVYFCASSLSVNTEAFFGQGTRLTVV.

This chain connects TRBV7-9 to TRBJ1-1, with D maybe TRBD1 (5 bases). The V end lost 5 bases, the J end lost 2 bases, and 24 bases lay between the germline ends. Germline loops: CDR1 SEHNR, CDR2 FQNEAQ (reference sequence). The length of the CDR3 is 18 residues. CDR3 protein: CASSGGIGGATINTEAFF. The DNA for the CDR3 is TGTGCCAGCAGCGGCGGAATTGGGGGAGCGACCATCAACACTGAAGCTTTCTTT.

In its sample, this clone was seen once. The rearrangement uses TRBV19 and TRBJ1-2; 8 bases are a match to TRBD1. Germline CDR1 is LNHDA and CDR2 is SQIVND (reference sequence). V shed 5 bases and J 4 bases; nucleotides not matched to a gene: 15. This CDR3 contains 17 residues. CDR3 sequence reads: CASSPRGVPGGAYGYTF. The CDR3 nucleotides are TGTGCCAGTAGTCCTAGAGGGGTTCCAGGGGGCGCCTATGGCTACACCTTC.

This clone was seen only once. The genes are TRBV7-2 and TRBJ1-6; maybe TRBD1 (5 bases). There are 15 residues in the CDR3. Germline V lookup: CDR1 SGHTA, CDR2 FQGNSA. The V gene lost 1 base and the J gene lost 7 bases, with 11 bases spanning the gap. The CDR3 DNA reads TGTGCCAGCAGCTTAGATCGGGGGATCAATTCACCCCTCCACTTT. As protein: CASSLDRGINSPLHF.

The chain has TRBV7-9 and TRBJ2-7, with TRBD2 matching over 10 bases. The CDR3 extends over 15 amino acids. Germline-derived CDR1 and CDR2 are SEHNR and FQNEAQ (reference sequence). Germline trimming cut 1 base from V and 5 bases from J; bases unmatched to any gene: 5. This CDR3 reads CASSLDRAGGNEQYF. As DNA, the CDR3 is TGTGCCAGCAGCTTAGATCGAGCGGGAGGGAACGAGCAGTACTTC.

V is TRBV20-1 and J is TRBJ2-7; D is unclear. With 3 bases removed from V and 9 bases from J, the gap between germline ends came to 9 bases. CDR1 and CDR2 from the germline V gene are DFQATT and SNEGSKA (reference sequence). The CDR3 runs to 10 residues. The CDR3 loop reads CSASEYPQYF. In DNA form, the CDR3 reads TGCAGTGCTAGTGAATATCCGCAGTACTTC.